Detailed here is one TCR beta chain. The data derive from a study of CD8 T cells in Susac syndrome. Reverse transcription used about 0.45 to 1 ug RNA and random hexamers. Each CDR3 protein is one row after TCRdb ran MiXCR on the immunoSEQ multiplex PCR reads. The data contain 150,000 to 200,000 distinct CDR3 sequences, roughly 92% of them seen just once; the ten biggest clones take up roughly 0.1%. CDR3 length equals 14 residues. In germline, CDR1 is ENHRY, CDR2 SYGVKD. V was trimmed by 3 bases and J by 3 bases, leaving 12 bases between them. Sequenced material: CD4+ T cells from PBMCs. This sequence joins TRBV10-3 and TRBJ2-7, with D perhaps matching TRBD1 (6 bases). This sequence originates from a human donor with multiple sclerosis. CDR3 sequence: CAISEPVQGYEQYF. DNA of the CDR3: TGTGCCATCAGTGAACCAGTACAGGGCTACGAGCAGTACTTC.